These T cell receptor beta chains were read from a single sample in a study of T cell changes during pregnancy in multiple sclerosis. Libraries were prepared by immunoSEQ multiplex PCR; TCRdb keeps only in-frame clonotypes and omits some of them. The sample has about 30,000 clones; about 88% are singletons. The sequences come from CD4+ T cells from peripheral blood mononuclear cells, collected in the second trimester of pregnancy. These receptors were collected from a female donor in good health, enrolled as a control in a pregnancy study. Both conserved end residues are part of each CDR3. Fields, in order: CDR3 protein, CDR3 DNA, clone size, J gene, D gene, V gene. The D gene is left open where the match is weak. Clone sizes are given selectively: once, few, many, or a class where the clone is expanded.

CDR3aa: CASSRGYGYTF
CDR3nt: TGTGCCAGTTCTAGGGGGTATGGCTACACCTTC
abundance: medium-sized
j_gene: TRBJ1-2
d_gene: NA
v_gene: TRBV25-1

CDR3aa: CASSEEGGDTEAFF
CDR3nt: TGTGCCAGCAGTGAGGAGGGGGGGGACACTGAAGCTTTCTTT
abundance: NA
j_gene: TRBJ1-1
d_gene: NA
v_gene: TRBV2

CDR3aa: CASSYSPGHTEAFF
CDR3nt: TGTGCCAGCAGTTACTCGCCAGGGCACACTGAAGCTTTCTTT
abundance: NA
j_gene: TRBJ1-1
d_gene: NA
v_gene: TRBV6-5

CDR3aa: CASSQEGQGAGEQFF
CDR3nt: TGCGCCAGCAGCCAAGAGGGACAGGGGGCGGGTGAGCAGTTCTTC
abundance: NA
j_gene: TRBJ2-1
d_gene: TRBD1
v_gene: TRBV4-1

CDR3aa: CASSLQGLSHGYTF
CDR3nt: TGTGCCAGCAGTTTACAGGGCTTAAGTCATGGCTACACCTTC
abundance: NA
j_gene: TRBJ1-2
d_gene: NA
v_gene: TRBV6-5

CDR3aa: CASSSSDRPYGYTF
CDR3nt: TGTGCCAGCAGTTCCTCGGACAGGCCCTATGGCTACACCTTC
abundance: NA
j_gene: TRBJ1-2
d_gene: TRBD1
v_gene: TRBV27

CDR3aa: CASSPGSRDGGQYF
CDR3nt: TGTGCCAGCAGTCCCGGGAGCCGGGATGGGGGGCAGTATTTT
abundance: NA
j_gene: TRBJ2-3
d_gene: NA
v_gene: TRBV6-5

CDR3aa: CASRAGPASGNTIYF
CDR3nt: TGTGCCAGTAGGGCAGGGCCAGCGTCTGGAAACACCATATATTTT
abundance: NA
j_gene: TRBJ1-3
d_gene: NA
v_gene: TRBV19

CDR3aa: CASSLGQGADNEQFF
CDR3nt: TGTGCCAGCAGCTTGGGACAGGGGGCGGACAATGAGCAGTTCTTC
abundance: NA
j_gene: TRBJ2-1
d_gene: TRBD1
v_gene: TRBV5-8

CDR3aa: CASRLATGYGYTF
CDR3nt: TGTGCCAGCCGGTTAGCAACGGGCTATGGCTACACCTTC
abundance: NA
j_gene: TRBJ1-2
d_gene: NA
v_gene: TRBV6-1

CDR3aa: CASGGQGAYEQYF
CDR3nt: TGTGCCAGCGGTGGACAGGGGGCCTACGAGCAGTACTTC
abundance: NA
j_gene: TRBJ2-7
d_gene: TRBD1
v_gene: TRBV6-1

CDR3aa: CASGSGTTLPVTQYF
CDR3nt: TGTGCCAGCGGGTCCGGGACTACCCTACCGGTGACGCAGTATTTT
abundance: NA
j_gene: TRBJ2-3
d_gene: TRBD2
v_gene: TRBV27

CDR3aa: CASSFQDTDTQYF
CDR3nt: TGCGCCAGCAGCTTCCAGGACACAGATACGCAGTATTTT
abundance: NA
j_gene: TRBJ2-3
d_gene: NA
v_gene: TRBV5-1

CDR3aa: CATQASGTSSYEQYF
CDR3nt: TGTGCCACCCAAGCGAGCGGAACTAGCTCCTACGAGCAGTACTTC
abundance: NA
j_gene: TRBJ2-7
d_gene: NA
v_gene: TRBV19

CDR3aa: CASRDGTGSTDTQYF
CDR3nt: TGCGCCAGCAGGGACGGGACAGGGAGCACAGATACGCAGTATTTT
abundance: NA
j_gene: TRBJ2-3
d_gene: TRBD1
v_gene: TRBV5-1

CDR3aa: CASSPGTANNEQFF
CDR3nt: TGTGCCAGCAGCCCGGGGACAGCTAACAATGAGCAGTTCTTC
abundance: NA
j_gene: TRBJ2-1
d_gene: TRBD1
v_gene: TRBV5-5

CDR3aa: CATSRDRVIAFF
CDR3nt: TGTGCCACCAGCAGAGACAGGGTTATTGCTTTCTTT
abundance: NA
j_gene: TRBJ1-1
d_gene: NA
v_gene: TRBV15

CDR3aa: CAWSPPGQNYGYTF
CDR3nt: TGTGCCTGGAGTCCTCCGGGACAGAACTATGGCTACACCTTC
abundance: few
j_gene: TRBJ1-2
d_gene: TRBD1
v_gene: TRBV30

CDR3aa: CASSQDWARGYTF
CDR3nt: TGCGCCAGCAGCCAAGATTGGGCCCGGGGCTACACCTTC
abundance: NA
j_gene: TRBJ1-2
d_gene: NA
v_gene: TRBV4-1

CDR3aa: CASSIDLGQLLNTEAFF
CDR3nt: TGTGCCAGTAGTATAGATCTGGGACAATTACTGAACACTGAAGCTTTCTTT
abundance: NA
j_gene: TRBJ1-1
d_gene: NA
v_gene: TRBV19

CDR3aa: CASRVTSGGKETQYF
CDR3nt: TGCGCCAGCAGAGTGACTAGCGGGGGAAAAGAGACCCAGTACTTC
abundance: NA
j_gene: TRBJ2-5
d_gene: TRBD2
v_gene: TRBV5-1

CDR3aa: CASSPLSYNSPLHF
CDR3nt: TGTGCCAGCAGCCCCTTATCCTATAATTCACCCCTCCACTTT
abundance: NA
j_gene: TRBJ1-6
d_gene: NA
v_gene: TRBV2

CDR3aa: CASSFIEGQSSYNEQFF
CDR3nt: TGTGCCAGCAGCTTTATCGAGGGACAGAGCTCCTACAATGAGCAGTTCTTC
abundance: once
j_gene: TRBJ2-1
d_gene: TRBD1
v_gene: TRBV11-2

CDR3aa: CASSESAFGYTF
CDR3nt: TGTGCCAGCAGTGAATCAGCGTTTGGCTACACCTTC
abundance: NA
j_gene: TRBJ1-2
d_gene: NA
v_gene: TRBV25-1

CDR3aa: CASTPAVTQPQHF
CDR3nt: TGTGCCAGTACCCCAGCGGTCACCCAGCCCCAGCATTTT
abundance: NA
j_gene: TRBJ1-5
d_gene: NA
v_gene: TRBV19

CDR3aa: CASSWDSGSTDTQYF
CDR3nt: TGTGCCAGCAGCTGGGATAGCGGTAGCACAGATACGCAGTATTTT
abundance: NA
j_gene: TRBJ2-3
d_gene: NA
v_gene: TRBV5-4

CDR3aa: CASSSTGGFSYEQYF
CDR3nt: TGCGCCAGCAGTTCTACGGGGGGATTCTCCTACGAGCAGTACTTC
abundance: NA
j_gene: TRBJ2-7
d_gene: TRBD2
v_gene: TRBV10-2

CDR3aa: CASSIGQGDNQPQHF
CDR3nt: TGTGCCAGTAGTATTGGACAGGGGGACAATCAGCCCCAGCATTTT
abundance: NA
j_gene: TRBJ1-5
d_gene: TRBD1
v_gene: TRBV19

CDR3aa: CASSRQDSPKTYEQYF
CDR3nt: TGCGCCAGCAGCCGGCAAGACAGTCCGAAAACCTACGAGCAGTACTTC
abundance: NA
j_gene: TRBJ2-7
d_gene: NA
v_gene: TRBV5-1

CDR3aa: CASTTGAEAFF
CDR3nt: TGTGCCAGCACCACGGGGGCTGAAGCTTTCTTT
abundance: NA
j_gene: TRBJ1-1
d_gene: NA
v_gene: TRBV7-2

CDR3aa: CATSRDLEGTEHF
CDR3nt: TGTGCCACCAGCAGAGATCTGGAGGGGACCGAGCATTTT
abundance: NA
j_gene: TRBJ1-5
d_gene: NA
v_gene: TRBV15

CDR3aa: CAWSVGTGGLGYTF
CDR3nt: TGTGCCTGGAGTGTAGGGACAGGGGGCCTCGGCTACACCTTC
abundance: NA
j_gene: TRBJ1-2
d_gene: TRBD1
v_gene: TRBV30

CDR3aa: CASSQETSGGAGVDTQYF
CDR3nt: TGCGCCAGCAGCCAAGAAACTAGCGGGGGGGCCGGCGTGGATACGCAGTATTTT
abundance: NA
j_gene: TRBJ2-3
d_gene: TRBD2
v_gene: TRBV4-3

CDR3aa: CASSLDTRQGRGYTF
CDR3nt: TGCGCCAGCAGCTTGGACACCAGACAGGGACGCGGCTACACCTTC
abundance: NA
j_gene: TRBJ1-2
d_gene: TRBD1
v_gene: TRBV5-1

CDR3aa: CASSSPTGGLVGYNEQFF
CDR3nt: TGTGCCAGCAGCTCCCCGACAGGGGGCCTAGTGGGATACAATGAGCAGTTCTTC
abundance: NA
j_gene: TRBJ2-1
d_gene: TRBD1
v_gene: TRBV14

CDR3aa: CASRRGGTSNTEAFF
CDR3nt: TGTGCCAGTAGAAGGGGGGGCACCTCGAACACTGAAGCTTTCTTT
abundance: once
j_gene: TRBJ1-1
d_gene: NA
v_gene: TRBV19

CDR3aa: CASSFGLNNIQYF
CDR3nt: TGTGCCAGCAGTTTTGGGCTGAACAACATTCAGTACTTC
abundance: NA
j_gene: TRBJ2-4
d_gene: NA
v_gene: TRBV27

CDR3aa: CASSSRDRGPHTEAFF
CDR3nt: TGTGCCAGCAGTTCCCGGGACAGGGGGCCCCACACTGAAGCTTTCTTT
abundance: NA
j_gene: TRBJ1-1
d_gene: TRBD1
v_gene: TRBV6-5

CDR3aa: CASSVGDSYNSPLHF
CDR3nt: TGTGCCAGCAGCGTAGGGGACAGCTATAATTCACCCCTCCACTTT
abundance: NA
j_gene: TRBJ1-6
d_gene: TRBD1
v_gene: TRBV9

CDR3aa: CASNSGRPSTDTQYF
CDR3nt: TGCGCCAGCAATAGCGGGAGGCCTAGCACAGATACGCAGTATTTT
abundance: NA
j_gene: TRBJ2-3
d_gene: TRBD2
v_gene: TRBV5-1